This T cell receptor beta chain was recorded in a study of human T cells and chemical hapten exposure. From the RACE reads, TCRdb called clonotypes with MiXCR, one entry per CDR3 protein. The table includes nearly 110,000 distinct CDR3 sequences, 12% detected once. Findings of the study overall: Sensitization with DPC brought no change to TCRs above 1 in 1000 in frequency.

This CDR3 contains 15 residues. V was clipped by 0 bases and J by 7 bases, with 10 bases between them. Germline CDR1 is MGHRA and CDR2 is YSYEKL. With respect to this clonotype: Its specificity is not known.

The time point here: pre-sensitization, week 0. Regarding treatment: therapeutic diphenylcyclopropenone sensitization with weekly scalp DPC. This specimen consisted of whole blood, obtained in connection with sensitization to the hapten diphenylcyclopropenone (DPC). This receptor was taken from a woman between 50 and 59 years old with alopecia areata. Some clones in this sample may be carry-over from other donors' samples. The chain couples TRBV4-1 to TRBJ1-6; D remains unclear. The chain's CDR3 is CASSQDRTANSPLHF. CDR3 coding DNA: TGCGCCAGCAGCCAAGATAGGACGGCCAATTCACCCCTCCACTTT.